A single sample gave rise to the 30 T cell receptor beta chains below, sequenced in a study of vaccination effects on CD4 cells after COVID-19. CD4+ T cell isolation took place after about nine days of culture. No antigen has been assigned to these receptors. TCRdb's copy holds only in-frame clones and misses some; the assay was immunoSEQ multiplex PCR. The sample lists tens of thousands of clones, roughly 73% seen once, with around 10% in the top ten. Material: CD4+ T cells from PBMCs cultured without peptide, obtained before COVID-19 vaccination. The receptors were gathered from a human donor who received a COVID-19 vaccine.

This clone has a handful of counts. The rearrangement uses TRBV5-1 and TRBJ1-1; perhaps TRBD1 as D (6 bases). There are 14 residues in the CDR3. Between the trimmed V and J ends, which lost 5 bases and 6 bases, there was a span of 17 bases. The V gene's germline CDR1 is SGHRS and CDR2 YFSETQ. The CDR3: CASRAQGQGAEAFF. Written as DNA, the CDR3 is TGCGCCAGCAGGGCACAGGGTCAGGGCGCTGAAGCTTTCTTT.

The CDR3 DNA is TGCGCCAGCAGCCAAGATGTGTGGACTAGCGGGACGGAAGGCACAGATACGCAGTATTTT. It is translated as CASSQDVWTSGTEGTDTQYF. The chain couples TRBV4-1 to TRBJ2-3, with TRBD2 matching 12 bases. The CDR3 contains 20 residues. Germline V gene data show CDR1 as MGHRA and CDR2 as YSYEKL. The V segment lost 0 bases and the J segment 1 base; nucleotides outside the gene matches: 11.

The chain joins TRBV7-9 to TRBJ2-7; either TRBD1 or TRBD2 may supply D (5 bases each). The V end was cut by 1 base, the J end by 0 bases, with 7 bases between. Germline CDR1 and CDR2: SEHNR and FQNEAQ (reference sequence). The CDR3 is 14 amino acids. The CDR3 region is CASSLGDGSYEQYF. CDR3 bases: TGTGCCAGCAGCTTAGGGGACGGCTCCTACGAGCAGTACTTC.

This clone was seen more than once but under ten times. CDR3 region: CASSLTSGFPTGELFF. The CDR3 DNA sequence: TGCGCCAGCAGCCTCACCAGCGGGTTTCCCACCGGGGAGCTGTTTTTT. The gene calls are TRBV4-1 and TRBJ2-2; possibly TRBD2 for D (6 bases). Germline-derived CDR1 and CDR2 are MGHRA and YSYEKL. V lost 4 bases and J 4 bases, leaving 16 bases between the germline ends. CDR3 length equals 16 residues.

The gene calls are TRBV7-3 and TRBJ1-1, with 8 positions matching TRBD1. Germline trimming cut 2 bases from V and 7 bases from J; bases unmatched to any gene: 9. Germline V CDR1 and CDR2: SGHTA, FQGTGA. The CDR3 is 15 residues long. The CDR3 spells CASSLSQDRGYEAFF. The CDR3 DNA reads TGTGCCAGCAGCTTATCTCAAGACAGGGGATATGAAGCTTTCTTT.

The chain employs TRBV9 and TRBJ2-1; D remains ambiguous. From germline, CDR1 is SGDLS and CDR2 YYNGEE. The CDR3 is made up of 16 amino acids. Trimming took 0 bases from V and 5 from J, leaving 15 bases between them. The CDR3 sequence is CASSVAGGFLHNEQFF. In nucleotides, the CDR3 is TGTGCCAGCAGCGTAGCTGGTGGTTTTCTACACAATGAGCAGTTCTTC.

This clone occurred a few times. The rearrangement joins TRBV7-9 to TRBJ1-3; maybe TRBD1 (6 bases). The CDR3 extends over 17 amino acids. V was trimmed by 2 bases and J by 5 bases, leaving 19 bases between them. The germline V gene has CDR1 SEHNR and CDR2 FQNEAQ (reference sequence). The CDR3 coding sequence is TGTGCCAGCAGCTTAAGTCGCATCAGAGGGGGACGAAACACCATATATTTT. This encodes CASSLSRIRGGRNTIYF. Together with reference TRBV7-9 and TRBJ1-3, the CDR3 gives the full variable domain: DTGVSQNPRHKITKRGQNVTFRCDPISEHNRLYWYRQTLGQGPEFLTYFQNEAQLEKSRLLSDRFSAERPKGSFSTLEIQRTEQGDSAMYLCASSLSRIRGGRNTIYFGEGSWLTVV.

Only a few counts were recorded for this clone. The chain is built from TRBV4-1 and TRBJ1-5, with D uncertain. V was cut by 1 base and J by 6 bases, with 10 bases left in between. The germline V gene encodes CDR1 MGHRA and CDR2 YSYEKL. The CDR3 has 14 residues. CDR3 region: CASSQVWIGQPQHF. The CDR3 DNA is TGCGCCAGCAGCCAAGTGTGGATAGGTCAGCCCCAGCATTTT.

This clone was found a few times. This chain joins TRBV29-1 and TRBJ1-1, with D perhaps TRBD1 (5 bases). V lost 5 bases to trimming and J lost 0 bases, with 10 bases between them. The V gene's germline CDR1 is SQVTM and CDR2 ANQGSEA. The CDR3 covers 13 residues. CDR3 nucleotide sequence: TGCAGCGTTCACAGGTCCATGAACACTGAAGCTTTCTTT. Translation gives CSVHRSMNTEAFF.

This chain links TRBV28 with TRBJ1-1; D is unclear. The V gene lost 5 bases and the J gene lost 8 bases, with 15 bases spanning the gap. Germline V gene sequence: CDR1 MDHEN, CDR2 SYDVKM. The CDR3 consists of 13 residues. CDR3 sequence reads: CASSRTWLAEAFF. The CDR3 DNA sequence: TGTGCCAGCAGTCGAACTTGGTTGGCGGAAGCTTTCTTT. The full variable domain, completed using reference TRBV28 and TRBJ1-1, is DVKVTQSSRYLVKRTGEKVFLECVQDMDHENMFWYRQDPGLGLRLIYFSYDVKMKEKGDIPEGYSVSREKKERFSLILESASTNQTSMYLCASSRTWLAEAFFGQGTRLTVV.

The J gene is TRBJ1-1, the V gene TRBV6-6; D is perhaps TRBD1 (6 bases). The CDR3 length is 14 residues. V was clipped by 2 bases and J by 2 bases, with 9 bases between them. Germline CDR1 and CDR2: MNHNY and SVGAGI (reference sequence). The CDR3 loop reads CASSYLTGNTEAFF. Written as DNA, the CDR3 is TGTGCCAGCAGTTACCTGACAGGCAACACTGAAGCTTTCTTT.

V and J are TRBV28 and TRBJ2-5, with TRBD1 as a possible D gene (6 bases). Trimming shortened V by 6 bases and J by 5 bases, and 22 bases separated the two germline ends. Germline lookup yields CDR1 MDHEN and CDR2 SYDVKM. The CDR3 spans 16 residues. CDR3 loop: CASSLPTGLASETQYF. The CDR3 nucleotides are TGTGCCAGCAGCCTACCAACAGGGTTGGCGTCGGAGACCCAGTACTTC.

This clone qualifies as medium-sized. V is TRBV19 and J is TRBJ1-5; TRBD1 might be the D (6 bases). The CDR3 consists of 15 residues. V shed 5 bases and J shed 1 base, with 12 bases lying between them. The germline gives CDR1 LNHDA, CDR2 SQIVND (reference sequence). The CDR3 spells CASSPPGASNQPQHF. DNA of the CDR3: TGTGCCAGTAGTCCCCCGGGGGCAAGCAATCAGCCCCAGCATTTT.

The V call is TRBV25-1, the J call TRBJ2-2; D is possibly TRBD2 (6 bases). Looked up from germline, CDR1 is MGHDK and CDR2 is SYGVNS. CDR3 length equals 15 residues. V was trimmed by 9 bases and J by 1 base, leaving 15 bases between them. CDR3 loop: CASPQGGMNTGELFF. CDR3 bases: TGTGCCAGTCCCCAAGGAGGGATGAACACCGGGGAGCTGTTTTTT. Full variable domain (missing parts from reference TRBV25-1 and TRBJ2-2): EADIYQTPRYLVIGTGKKITLECSQTMGHDKMYWYQQDPGMELHLIHYSYGVNSTEKGDLSSESTVSRIRTEHFPLTLESARPSHTSQYLCASPQGGMNTGELFFGEGSRLTVL.

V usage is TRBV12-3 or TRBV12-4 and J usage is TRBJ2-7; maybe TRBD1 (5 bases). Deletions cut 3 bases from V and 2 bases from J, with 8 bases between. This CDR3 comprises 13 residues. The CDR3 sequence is CASSFTGTYEQYF. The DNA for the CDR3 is TGTGCCAGCAGTTTTACAGGTACCTACGAGCAGTACTTC.

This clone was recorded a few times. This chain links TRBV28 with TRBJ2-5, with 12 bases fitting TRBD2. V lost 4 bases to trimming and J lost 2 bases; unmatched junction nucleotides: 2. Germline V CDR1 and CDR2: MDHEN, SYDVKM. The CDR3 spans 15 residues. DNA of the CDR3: TGTGCCAGCAGTTCGGGGACTAGCGGGCAAGAGACCCAGTACTTC. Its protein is CASSSGTSGQETQYF.

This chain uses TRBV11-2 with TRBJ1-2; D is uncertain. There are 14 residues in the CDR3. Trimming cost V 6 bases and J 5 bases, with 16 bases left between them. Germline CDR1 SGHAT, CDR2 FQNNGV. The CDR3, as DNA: TGTGCCAGCAGTTCGGACCACCGGTCTTATGGCTACACCTTC. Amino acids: CASSSDHRSYGYTF.

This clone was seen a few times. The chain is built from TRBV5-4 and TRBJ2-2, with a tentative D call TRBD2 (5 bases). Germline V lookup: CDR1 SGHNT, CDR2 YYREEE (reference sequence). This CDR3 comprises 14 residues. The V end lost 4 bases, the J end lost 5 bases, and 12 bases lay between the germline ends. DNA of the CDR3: TGTGCCAGCAGCCCGGGGTTACCAACCGGGGAGCTGTTTTTT. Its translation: CASSPGLPTGELFF. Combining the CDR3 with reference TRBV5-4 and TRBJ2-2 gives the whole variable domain ETGVTQSPTHLIKTRGQQVTLRCSSQSGHNTVSWYQQALGQGPQFIFQYYREEENGRGNFPPRFSGLQFPNYSSELNVNALELDDSALYLCASSPGLPTGELFFGEGSRLTVL.

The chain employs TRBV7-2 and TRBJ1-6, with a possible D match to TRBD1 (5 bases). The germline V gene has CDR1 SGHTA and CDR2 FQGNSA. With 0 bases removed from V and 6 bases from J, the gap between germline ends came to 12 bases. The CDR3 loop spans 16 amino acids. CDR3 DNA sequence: TGTGCCAGCAGCTTAGCGATCCCCCAGGGTAATTCACCCCTCCACTTT. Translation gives CASSLAIPQGNSPLHF.

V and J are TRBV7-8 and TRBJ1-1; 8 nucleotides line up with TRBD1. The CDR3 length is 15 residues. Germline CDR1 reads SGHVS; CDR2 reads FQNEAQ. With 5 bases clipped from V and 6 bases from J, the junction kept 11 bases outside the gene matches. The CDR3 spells CASSERGRGLAEAFF. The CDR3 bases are TGTGCCAGCAGCGAACGCGGCAGGGGGCTTGCTGAAGCTTTCTTT.

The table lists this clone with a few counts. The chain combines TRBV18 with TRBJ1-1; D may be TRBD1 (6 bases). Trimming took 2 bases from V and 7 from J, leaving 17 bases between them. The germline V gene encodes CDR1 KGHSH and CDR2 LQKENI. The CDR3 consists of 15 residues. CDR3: CASSPNSRGGGEAFF. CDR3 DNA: TGTGCCAGCTCACCAAACAGCAGGGGAGGAGGTGAAGCTTTCTTT.

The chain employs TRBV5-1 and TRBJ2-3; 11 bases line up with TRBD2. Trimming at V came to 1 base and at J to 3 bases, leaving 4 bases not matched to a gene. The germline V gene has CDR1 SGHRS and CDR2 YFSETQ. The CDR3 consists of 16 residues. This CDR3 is CASSLTSGSHTDTQYF. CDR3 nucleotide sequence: TGCGCCAGCAGCTTGACTAGCGGGAGCCATACAGATACGCAGTATTTT.

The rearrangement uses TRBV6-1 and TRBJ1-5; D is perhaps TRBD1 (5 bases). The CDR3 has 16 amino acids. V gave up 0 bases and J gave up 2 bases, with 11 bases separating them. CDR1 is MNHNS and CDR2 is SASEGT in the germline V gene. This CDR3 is CASSEARGRGNQPQHF. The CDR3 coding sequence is TGTGCCAGCAGTGAAGCGAGGGGAAGGGGCAATCAGCCCCAGCATTTT.

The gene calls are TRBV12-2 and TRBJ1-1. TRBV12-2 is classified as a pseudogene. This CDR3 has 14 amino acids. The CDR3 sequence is CASRPDGENTEAFF. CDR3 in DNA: TGTGCAAGTCGCCCGGACGGCGAGAACACTGAAGCTTTCTTT.

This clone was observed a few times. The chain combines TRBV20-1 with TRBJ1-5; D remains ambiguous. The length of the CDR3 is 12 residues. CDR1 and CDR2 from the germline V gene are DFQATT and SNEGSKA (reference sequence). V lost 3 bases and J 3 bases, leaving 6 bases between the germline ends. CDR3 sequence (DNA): TGCAGTGCTAGTAGTCCCAATCAGCCCCAGCATTTT. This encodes CSASSPNQPQHF.

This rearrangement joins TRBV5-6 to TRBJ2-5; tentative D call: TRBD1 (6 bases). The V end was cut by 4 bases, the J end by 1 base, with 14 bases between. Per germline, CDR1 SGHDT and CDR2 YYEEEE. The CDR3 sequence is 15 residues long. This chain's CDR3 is CASSTAQGLQETQYF. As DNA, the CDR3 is TGTGCCAGCAGCACCGCCCAGGGGCTCCAAGAGACCCAGTACTTC.

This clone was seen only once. CDR3 in amino acids: CASSFGDSPRETQYF. The CDR3 DNA sequence: TGTGCCAGCAGTTTCGGGGACAGCCCACGGGAGACCCAGTACTTC. V usage is TRBV27 and J usage is TRBJ2-5, with TRBD1 matching over 7 bases. V shed 3 bases and J 5 bases; nucleotides not matched to a gene: 9. This CDR3 is 15 amino acids long. CDR1 and CDR2 (germline): MNHEY, SMNVEV (reference sequence).

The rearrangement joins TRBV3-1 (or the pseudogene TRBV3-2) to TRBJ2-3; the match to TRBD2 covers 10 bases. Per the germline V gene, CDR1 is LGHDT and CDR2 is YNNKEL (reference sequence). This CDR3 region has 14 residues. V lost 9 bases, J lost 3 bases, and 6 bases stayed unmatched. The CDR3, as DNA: TGTGCCAGTCAGCGGGGGGGCATTACAGATACGCAGTATTTT. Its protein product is CASQRGGITDTQYF.

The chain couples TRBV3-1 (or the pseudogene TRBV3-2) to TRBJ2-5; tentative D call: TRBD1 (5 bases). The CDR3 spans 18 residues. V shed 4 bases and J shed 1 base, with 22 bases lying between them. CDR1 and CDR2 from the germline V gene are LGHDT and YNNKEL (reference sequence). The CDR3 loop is CASSPPPRVATAQETQYF. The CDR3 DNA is TGTGCCAGCAGCCCCCCTCCGAGAGTCGCGACAGCCCAAGAGACCCAGTACTTC.

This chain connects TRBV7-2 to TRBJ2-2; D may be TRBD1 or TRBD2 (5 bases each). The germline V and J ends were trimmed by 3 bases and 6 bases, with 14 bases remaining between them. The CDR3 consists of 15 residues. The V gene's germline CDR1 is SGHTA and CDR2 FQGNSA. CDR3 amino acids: CASSLGPIEAGELFF. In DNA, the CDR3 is TGTGCCAGCAGCTTGGGACCCATTGAGGCCGGGGAGCTGTTTTTT.